Listed below are T cell receptor beta chains from one sample, sequenced in a study of Graves' ophthalmopathy and Graves' hyperthyroidism. One entry per CDR3 protein results from TCRdb running MiXCR on the multiplex PCR reads. This table has roughly 420,000 distinct CDR3 sequences, about 21% appearing once. Sequenced input: peripheral blood. The source is a woman between 18 and 29 years old with stable Graves' hyperthyroidism. Each CDR3 is given with its conserved first and last residue. The order of the fields is D gene, J gene, V gene, clone size, CDR3 protein, CDR3 DNA. A D gene is named only where the DNA matches it firmly. Only some rows state a clone size, as once, few, many or a class for expanded clones.

>TRBD2|TRBJ2-2|TRBV30|many
CAWVPGLNTGELFF
TGTGCCTGGGTGCCGGGACTAAACACCGGGGAGCTGTTTTTT
>NA|TRBJ2-2|TRBV29-1|many
CSGGSTGELFF
TGCAGCGGAGGGAGCACCGGGGAGCTGTTTTTT
>NA|TRBJ2-7|TRBV29-1|NA
CIMRWGALAPTYEQYF
TGCATCATGCGGTGGGGGGCCCTAGCGCCCACCTACGAGCAGTACTTC
>TRBD1|TRBJ2-7|TRBV12-3/TRBV12-4|NA
CASSPRTGGFQQYF
TGTGCCAGCAGTCCCCGGACAGGGGGGTTCCAGCAGTACTTC
>NA|TRBJ2-5|TRBV12-3/TRBV12-4|many
CASSFSGVETQYF
TGTGCCAGCAGTTTCTCGGGAGTGGAGACCCAGTACTTC
>TRBD1|TRBJ1-2|TRBV29-1|NA
CSVLTGSGSYGYTF
TGCAGCGTACTGACAGGGTCGGGTTCCTATGGCTACACCTTC
>NA|TRBJ2-4|TRBV5-1|few
CASSWGILASKNIKYF
TGCGCCAGCAGCTGGGGGATCCTAGCGAGCAAAAACATTAAGTACTTC
>TRBD1|TRBJ2-5|TRBV5-5|many
CASSLGTGIETQYF
TGTGCCAGCAGCCTCGGGACAGGGATTGAGACCCAGTACTTC
>NA|TRBJ2-5|TRBV4-2|many
CASSQDYGRQETQYF
TGTGCCAGCAGCCAAGATTATGGGAGACAAGAGACCCAGTACTTC
>TRBD1|TRBJ2-7|TRBV6-1|NA
CASRQGARRTYEQYF
TGTGCCAGCAGGCAGGGGGCGAGGAGGACCTACGAGCAGTACTTC
>NA|TRBJ1-1|TRBV24-1|many
CATSDLGGTPNTEAFF
TGTGCCACCAGTGATTTAGGGGGGACACCGAACACTGAAGCTTTCTTT
>NA|TRBJ2-7|TRBV7-8|many
CASSLGPVYEQYF
TGTGCCAGCAGCCTCGGACCAGTCTACGAGCAGTACTTC
>NA|TRBJ2-2|TRBV25-1|many
CASSDVGRAGTGELFF
TGTGCCAGCAGTGACGTGGGCAGGGCGGGGACCGGGGAGCTGTTTTTT
>NA|TRBJ1-2|TRBV19|many
CASRGAGSNYGYTF
TGTGCCAGTAGGGGGGCAGGGTCGAACTATGGCTACACCTTC
>TRBD1|TRBJ1-2|TRBV28|many
CASSPDRVEGYTF
TGTGCCAGCAGTCCAGACAGGGTAGAAGGCTACACCTTC
>NA|TRBJ1-6|TRBV4-2|few
CASSQGGAGNSPLHF
TGTGCCAGCAGCCAGGGCGGGGCTGGAAATTCACCCCTCCACTTT
>NA|TRBJ2-7|TRBV6-5|NA
CASSYSRLRAVEQYF
TGTGCCAGCAGTTACTCGAGGTTAAGGGCTGTCGAGCAGTACTTC
>TRBD1|TRBJ2-5|TRBV6-1|NA
CASHSRTGEETQYF
TGTGCCAGCCATTCCAGGACAGGGGAAGAGACCCAGTACTTC
>TRBD2|TRBJ2-2|TRBV7-2|many
CASGFRTSNTGELFF
TGTGCCAGCGGGTTTAGGACTAGCAACACCGGGGAGCTGTTTTTT
>TRBD2|TRBJ2-2|TRBV5-1|many
CASSPTSGANTGELFF
TGCGCCAGCAGCCCGACTAGCGGGGCGAACACCGGGGAGCTGTTTTTT
>NA|TRBJ2-7|TRBV6-5|many
CASSYGREYDEQYF
TGTGCCAGCAGTTACGGTAGGGAGTACGACGAGCAGTACTTC
>NA|TRBJ2-7|TRBV7-8|few
CASSIGTVNEQYF
TGTGCCAGCAGCATTGGCACCGTCAACGAGCAGTACTTC
>NA|TRBJ2-5|TRBV6-2/TRBV6-3|once
CASRPTVQETQYF
TGTGCCAGCAGGCCGACAGTCCAAGAGACCCAGTACTTC
>NA|TRBJ2-5|TRBV28|many
CASSDRGHEGTQYF
TGTGCCAGCAGTGATAGGGGCCACGAAGGGACCCAGTACTTC
>NA|TRBJ2-2|TRBV27|many
CASRSGELFF
TGTGCCAGCAGGAGCGGGGAGCTGTTTTTT
>NA|TRBJ1-2|TRBV6-5|NA
CASSYSWSPEYGYTF
TGTGCCAGCAGTTACTCGTGGTCACCAGAGTATGGCTACACCTTC
>TRBD2|TRBJ2-5|TRBV7-2|NA
CASSLEALAGGPQQETQYF
TGTGCCAGCAGCTTAGAGGCCCTAGCGGGAGGGCCGCAACAAGAGACCCAGTACTTC
>NA|TRBJ2-5|TRBV20-1|many
CSALRQGQETQYF
TGCAGTGCCCTCCGCCAGGGCCAAGAGACCCAGTACTTC
>TRBD1|TRBJ1-6|TRBV12-3/TRBV12-4|NA
CASTRAGGGSHLHF
TGTGCCAGCACCCGCGCAGGGGGAGGTTCACACCTCCACTTT
>NA|TRBJ2-7|TRBV27|few
CASSLLRGEQYF
TGTGCCAGCAGTTTATTACGGGGTGAGCAGTACTTC
>NA|TRBJ2-2|TRBV29-1|NA
CSVLGTDRNTGELFF
TGCAGCGTTTTAGGGACCGACCGCAATACCGGGGAGCTGTTTTTT
>NA|TRBJ1-2|TRBV12-3/TRBV12-4|NA
CASKGSGNYGYTF
TGTGCCAGCAAAGGGTCCGGGAACTATGGCTACACCTTC
>NA|TRBJ2-4|TRBV12-3/TRBV12-4|many
CASRRDLQNIKYF
TGTGCCAGCCGACGGGACCTCCAAAACATTAAGTACTTC
>TRBD1|TRBJ2-4|TRBV28|many
CASSRTGFGTKNIQYF
TGTGCCAGCAGCAGGACAGGGTTCGGAACCAAAAACATTCAGTACTTC
>NA|TRBJ1-1|TRBV12-3/TRBV12-4|many
CASSPTGRTEAFF
TGTGCCAGCAGTCCCACCGGGAGGACTGAAGCTTTCTTT
>NA|TRBJ2-7|TRBV6-1|NA
CASSEFTVSYEQYF
TGTGCCAGCAGTGAATTCACGGTATCCTACGAGCAGTACTTC
>NA|TRBJ2-5|TRBV6-1|many
CATRPWGQETQYF
TGTGCCACTAGGCCCTGGGGACAAGAGACCCAGTACTTC
>NA|TRBJ2-4|TRBV9|many
CASSVVGELDIKYF
TGTGCCAGCAGCGTAGTCGGGGAGTTGGACATTAAGTACTTC
>TRBD1|TRBJ2-7|TRBV20-1|NA
CSAEDRGREQYF
TGCAGTGCGGAGGACAGGGGCCGCGAGCAGTACTTC
>TRBD1|TRBJ1-6|TRBV15|few
CATSRDSGGHNSPLHF
TGTGCCACCAGCAGGGATTCAGGGGGCCATAATTCACCCCTCCACTTT
>NA|TRBJ2-5|TRBV5-1|many
CASSFEKETQYF
TGCGCCAGCAGCTTCGAAAAAGAGACCCAGTACTTC
>NA|TRBJ1-3|TRBV28|NA
CASSFYLDPGNTIYF
TGTGCCAGCAGTTTTTATTTGGATCCTGGAAACACCATATATTTT
>NA|TRBJ2-5|TRBV19|NA
CASSINGGGGTQYF
TGTGCCAGTAGTATAAATGGTGGTGGAGGGACCCAGTACTTC
>TRBD1|TRBJ1-1|TRBV2|many
CASSVDRVNTEAFF
TGTGCCAGCAGTGTAGACAGGGTGAACACTGAAGCTTTCTTT
>TRBD2|TRBJ2-7|TRBV10-3|many
CAISESVLLAGGYEQYF
TGTGCCATCAGTGAGTCTGTATTGCTAGCGGGAGGCTACGAGCAGTACTTC
>TRBD2|TRBJ2-7|TRBV20-1|many
CSARAEIAGAFEQYF
TGCAGTGCTAGAGCCGAGATAGCGGGAGCTTTCGAGCAGTACTTC
>NA|TRBJ2-7|TRBV20-1|many
CSASKGYTYEQYF
TGCAGTGCTAGTAAGGGGTACACCTACGAGCAGTACTTC
>TRBD1|TRBJ1-1|TRBV18|NA
CASSPDRGVGNTEAFF
TGTGCCAGCTCACCAGACAGGGGGGTTGGGAACACTGAAGCTTTCTTT
>TRBD1|TRBJ1-2|TRBV9|many
CASSATGGAGGYTF
TGTGCCAGCAGCGCTACAGGGGGCGCCGGTGGCTACACCTTC
>NA|TRBJ2-7|TRBV30|NA
CAWSVSHSYEQCF
TGTGCCTGGAGTGTATCACATTCCTACGAGCAGTGCTTC
>NA|TRBJ1-2|TRBV5-1|many
CASSGGVYGYTF
TGCGCCAGCAGCGGAGGGGTATATGGCTACACCTTC
>NA|TRBJ1-3|TRBV28|many
CASSLPTLSGNTIYF
TGTGCCAGCAGTTTACCCACGCTCTCTGGAAACACCATATATTTT
>NA|TRBJ2-7|TRBV6-2/TRBV6-3|NA
CASSLGQSEQYF
TGTGCCAGCAGTCTTGGACAGAGCGAGCAGTACTTC
>NA|TRBJ2-7|TRBV20-1|many
CSGMNSYEQYF
TGCAGTGGTATGAACTCCTACGAGCAGTACTTC